The TCR beta chain under discussion was sequenced for a study of blood T cells in healthy people across ages. Healthy Caucasian individuals from Russia aged about 6 to 90 were enrolled as donors. This clonotype was seen repeatedly, ten times or more. The CDR3 extends over 15 amino acids. Germline V gene lookup returns CDR1 SGHTA and CDR2 FQGNSA. Trimming pared 1 base from V and 0 bases from J, leaving 8 bases between. A J-beta primer mix and a sample-barcoded 5' primer were used in a second PCR of roughly 7 to 12 cycles. TCRdb reprocessed the 5' RACE reads with MiXCR, giving one entry per CDR3 protein. The repertoire holds some 1.5 million distinct CDR3 sequences, with about 28% as singletons.

The gene calls are TRBV7-2 and TRBJ2-3; either TRBD1 or TRBD2 may fit D (5 bases each). Sequenced sample: blood. The source is a woman between 25 and 40 years old in good health. The CDR3 spells CASSLGGESTDTQYF. CDR3 nucleotide sequence: TGTGCCAGCAGCTTAGGAGGGGAGAGCACAGATACGCAGTATTTT. The full variable domain, with the rest looked up from reference TRBV7-2 and TRBJ2-3, is GAGVSQSPSNKVTEKGKDVELRCDPISGHTALYWYRQSLGQGLEFLIYFQGNSAPDKSGLPSDRFSAERTGGSVSTLTIQRTQQEDSAVYLCASSLGGESTDTQYFGPGTRLTVL.